These 13 T cell receptor beta chains were all obtained from the same sample, sequenced in a study of spatial heterogeneity in lung cancer. TCRdb re-analysed the 5' RACE reads in MiXCR, keeping a single row per CDR3 protein. This table holds over 50,000 distinct CDR3 sequences, roughly 6.4% found once. This sample's time point: sample taken at primary tumor resection. The sequencing here drew on PBMCs, taken at surgery. These receptor sequences come from a female donor with early-stage non-small cell lung cancer.

V and J are TRBV15 and TRBJ2-1; TRBD2 matches at 8 bases. Germline CDR1 is LNHNV and CDR2 is YYDKDF (reference sequence). The CDR3 runs 14 residues. V gave up 9 bases and J gave up 0 bases; unmatched junction bases: 4. CDR3 residues: CATTSALSYNEQFF. CDR3 DNA sequence: TGTGCCACGACTAGCGCCCTCTCCTACAATGAGCAGTTCTTC.

The chain couples TRBV6-1 to TRBJ1-1, with D possibly TRBD1 on 5 matching bases. CDR3 length: 14 residues. The V gene's germline CDR1 is MNHNS and CDR2 SASEGT. The V end lost 1 base, the J end lost 3 bases, and 9 bases lay between the germline ends. The CDR3 spells CASSEVPGYTEAFF. In nucleotides, the CDR3 is TGTGCCAGCAGTGAAGTTCCAGGGTACACTGAAGCTTTCTTT.

This clonotype has a handful of counts. The DNA for the CDR3 is TGTGCCAGCAGCCCTCTGGGACCCAGAGGGGATCAGCCCCAGCATTTT. Translating gives CASSPLGPRGDQPQHF. The V gene is TRBV27, the J gene TRBJ1-5, with D possibly being TRBD1 (5 bases). Germline-derived CDR1 and CDR2 are MNHEY and SMNVEV (reference sequence). The CDR3 totals 16 residues. Trimming left V 6 bases short and J 5 bases short, with 20 bases between.

The chain couples TRBV6-5 to TRBJ1-6; no reliable D call. The length of the CDR3 is 14 residues. V lost 2 bases to trimming and J lost 3 bases, with 5 bases between them. Germline V gene sequence: CDR1 MNHEY, CDR2 SVGAGI. The DNA of the CDR3 is TGTGCCAGCAGTTACACCAGCTATAATTCACCCCTCCACTTT. Amino acids: CASSYTSYNSPLHF.

The V gene is TRBV7-3, the J gene TRBJ2-5; perhaps TRBD2 as D (5 bases). Trimming left V 2 bases short and J 9 bases short, with 13 bases between. Germline V gene sequence: CDR1 SGHTA, CDR2 FQGTGA. The CDR3 totals 13 residues. CDR3 sequence reads: CASSLGLRESQYF. CDR3 bases: TGTGCCAGCAGCTTAGGACTCCGCGAGTCCCAGTACTTC.

This clonotype was recorded at least ten times. The chain is built from TRBV7-9 and TRBJ1-2; TRBD1 agrees at 7 bases. The V gene end was trimmed by 4 bases and the J gene end by 10 bases; junction bases not matched to a gene: 3. Germline CDR1 reads SEHNR; CDR2 reads FQNEAQ (reference sequence). CDR3 length equals 11 residues. The CDR3: CASSSGQLYTF. The CDR3 DNA reads TGTGCCAGCAGCTCGGGACAGCTCTACACCTTC.

This clonotype is medium-sized (0.01 to 0.1%) within its sample. The V gene is TRBV20-1, the J gene TRBJ1-1; D is unresolved. This CDR3 region has 13 residues. Trimming pared 4 bases from V and 0 bases from J, leaving 9 bases between. Germline values: CDR1 DFQATT, CDR2 SNEGSKA (reference sequence). The CDR3 reads CSAMQHLNTEAFF. CDR3 DNA: TGCAGTGCTATGCAACACTTGAACACTGAAGCTTTCTTT.

This clonotype was seen many times. The gene calls are TRBV28 and TRBJ2-1; tentative D call: TRBD1 (7 bases). CDR1 MDHEN and CDR2 SYDVKM come from the germline V gene. This CDR3 contains 16 residues. Trimming left V 2 bases short and J 8 bases short, with 19 bases between. The CDR3 reads CASSLTSGGPDHEQFF. The DNA for the CDR3 is TGTGCCAGCAGTTTAACATCAGGGGGGCCTGACCATGAGCAGTTCTTC.

At least ten counts were recorded for this clonotype. The rearrangement uses TRBV7-2 and TRBJ1-1; 9 bases are shared with TRBD1. The CDR3 has 15 amino acids. Looked up from germline, CDR1 is SGHTA and CDR2 is FQGNSA. J gave up 1 base and V 4 bases, and 4 bases lay outside the gene matches. CDR3 residues: CASSSVQGANTEAFF. The CDR3 nucleotides read TGTGCCAGCAGCTCAGTACAGGGGGCGAACACTGAAGCTTTCTTT.

The rearrangement links TRBV5-6 to TRBJ1-4, with D perhaps TRBD1 (5 bases). V lost 4 bases and J lost 8, with 18 bases in between. CDR1 is SGHDT and CDR2 is YYEEEE in the germline V gene. This CDR3 spans 15 amino acids. The CDR3 DNA is TGTGCCAGCAGCCCGGGACCGGGAGGACGCGAAAAACTGTTTTTT. This gives the protein CASSPGPGGREKLFF.

The chain carries TRBV7-2 and TRBJ1-1, with 9 bases matching TRBD1. The V and J ends lost 5 bases and 3 bases, in that order; junction bases with no gene match: 10. The CDR3 has 16 residues. The germline CDR1 and CDR2 sequences are SGHTA and FQGNSA. DNA for the CDR3: TGTGCCAGCAGCCCCACAGGGGGCATTGGGGACACTGAAGCTTTCTTT. This sequence encodes CASSPTGGIGDTEAFF.

This clonotype occurred many times. Written as DNA, the CDR3 is TGTGCCAGTAGTGATCTGACTAGCAGTAATGAGCAGTTCTTC. This translates into CASSDLTSSNEQFF. This rearrangement joins TRBV19 to TRBJ2-1; TRBD2 matches at 7 bases. The germline V gene encodes CDR1 LNHDA and CDR2 SQIVND (reference sequence). The CDR3 sequence is 14 residues long. Trimming took 5 bases from V and 7 from J; bases not matched to a gene: 8.

The chain couples TRBV5-1 to TRBJ2-1; no clear D. The CDR3 totals 15 residues. Germline V CDR1 and CDR2: SGHRS, YFSETQ. V shed 5 bases and J shed 4 bases, with 16 bases lying between them. The CDR3 reads CASSAVGERYNEQFF. For the CDR3, the DNA is TGCGCCAGCAGTGCGGTAGGAGAAAGGTACAATGAGCAGTTCTTC.